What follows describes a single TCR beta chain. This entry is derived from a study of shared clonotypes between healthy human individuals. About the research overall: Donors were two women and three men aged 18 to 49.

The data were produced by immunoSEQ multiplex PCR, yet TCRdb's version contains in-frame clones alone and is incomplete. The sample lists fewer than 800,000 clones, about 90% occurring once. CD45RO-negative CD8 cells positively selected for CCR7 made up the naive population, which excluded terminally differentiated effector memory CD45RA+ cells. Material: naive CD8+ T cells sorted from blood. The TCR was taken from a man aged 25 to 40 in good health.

In nucleotides, the CDR3 is TGTGCCACCAGCAGAGACGGGAGGGATTACAATGAGCAGTTCTTC. This sequence encodes CATSRDGRDYNEQFF. This chain connects TRBV15 to TRBJ2-1; 8 bases map to TRBD2. V was clipped by 0 bases and J by 4 bases; unmatched bases: 2. The CDR3 extends over 15 amino acids. Looked up from germline, CDR1 is LNHNV and CDR2 is YYDKDF (reference sequence). The complete variable domain, with remaining parts taken from reference TRBV15 and TRBJ2-1, reads DAMVIQNPRYQVTQFGKPVTLSCSQTLNHNVMYWYQQKSSQAPKLLFHYYDKDFNNEADTPDNFQSRRPNTSFCFLDIRSPGLGDTAMYLCATSRDGRDYNEQFFGPGTRLTVL.